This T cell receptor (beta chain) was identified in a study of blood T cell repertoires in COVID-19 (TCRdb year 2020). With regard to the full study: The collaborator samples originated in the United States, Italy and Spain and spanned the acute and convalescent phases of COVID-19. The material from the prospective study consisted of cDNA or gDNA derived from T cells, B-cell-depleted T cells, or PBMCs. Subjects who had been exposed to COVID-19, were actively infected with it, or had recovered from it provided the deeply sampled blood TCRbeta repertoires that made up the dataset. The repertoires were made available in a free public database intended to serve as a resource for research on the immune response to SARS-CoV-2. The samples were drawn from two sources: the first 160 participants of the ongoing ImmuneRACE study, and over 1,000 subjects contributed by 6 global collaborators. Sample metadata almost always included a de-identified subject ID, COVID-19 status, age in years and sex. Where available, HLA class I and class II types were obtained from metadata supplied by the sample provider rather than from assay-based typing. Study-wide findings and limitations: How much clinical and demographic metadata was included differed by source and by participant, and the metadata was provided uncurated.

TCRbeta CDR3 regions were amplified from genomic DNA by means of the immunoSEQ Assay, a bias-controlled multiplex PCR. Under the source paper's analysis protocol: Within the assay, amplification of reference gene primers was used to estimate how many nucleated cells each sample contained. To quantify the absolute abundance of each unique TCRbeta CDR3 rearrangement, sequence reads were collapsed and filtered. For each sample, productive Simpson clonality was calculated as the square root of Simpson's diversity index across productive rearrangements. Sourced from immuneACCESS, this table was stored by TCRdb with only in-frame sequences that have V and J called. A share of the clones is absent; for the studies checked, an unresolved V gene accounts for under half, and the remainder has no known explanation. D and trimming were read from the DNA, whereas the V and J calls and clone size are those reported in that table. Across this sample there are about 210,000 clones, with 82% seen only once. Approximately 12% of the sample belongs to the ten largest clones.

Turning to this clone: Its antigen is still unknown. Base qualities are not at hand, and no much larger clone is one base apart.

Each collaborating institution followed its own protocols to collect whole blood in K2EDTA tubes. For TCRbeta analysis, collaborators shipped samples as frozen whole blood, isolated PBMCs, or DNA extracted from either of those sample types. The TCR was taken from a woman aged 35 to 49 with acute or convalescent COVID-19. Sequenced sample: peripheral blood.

The CDR3 protein is CASSVSGAANTGELFF. Here is the DNA: TGTGCCAGCAGCGTAAGTGGGGCCGCGAACACCGGGGAGCTGTTTTTT. The chain joins TRBV9 to TRBJ2-2; TRBD1 is perhaps the D gene, given 5 matching bases. From the cysteine up to the phenylalanine, the CDR3 has a length of 16 residues. CDR3 DNA only is kept here, 48 bases in frame from base 1. CDR1 and CDR2, per the germline V gene, are SGDLS and YYNGEE. Cut back by 1 base and 0 bases, the V and J ends lie 10 bases apart.